The clone carrying this T cell receptor beta chain was found many times. Its target is unknown. Unique molecular identifiers were affixed to single, distinct cDNA molecules. TCRdb reprocessed the 5' RACE reads with MiXCR, giving one entry per CDR3 protein. The sample lists some 40,000 distinct CDR3 sequences, roughly 5.4% occurring once. Per the germline V gene, CDR1 is ENHRY and CDR2 is SYGVKD. The CDR3 is 16 residues long. Losses at the gene ends were 7 bases for V and 5 bases for J; bases not matched to a gene: 11. This entry comes from a study of early T cells in non-severe SARS-CoV-2 infection. Across the whole study: It was bulk RNA from unsorted whole blood that was sequenced, and the chains were unpaired. Broader study findings: Reliance on VDJdb matching favored anti-spike CD8 responses; private and CD4 specificities were missed.

The genes are TRBV10-3 and TRBJ2-2; 9 positions match TRBD2. The TCR sequence derives from an adult who was a healthcare worker with PCR-confirmed SARS-CoV-2 infection or an uninfected control (not recorded which). Source material: whole blood. This chain's CDR3 is CAITMTSGDGTGELFF. CDR3 nucleotides: TGTGCCATCACCATGACTAGCGGAGACGGAACCGGGGAGCTGTTTTTT.